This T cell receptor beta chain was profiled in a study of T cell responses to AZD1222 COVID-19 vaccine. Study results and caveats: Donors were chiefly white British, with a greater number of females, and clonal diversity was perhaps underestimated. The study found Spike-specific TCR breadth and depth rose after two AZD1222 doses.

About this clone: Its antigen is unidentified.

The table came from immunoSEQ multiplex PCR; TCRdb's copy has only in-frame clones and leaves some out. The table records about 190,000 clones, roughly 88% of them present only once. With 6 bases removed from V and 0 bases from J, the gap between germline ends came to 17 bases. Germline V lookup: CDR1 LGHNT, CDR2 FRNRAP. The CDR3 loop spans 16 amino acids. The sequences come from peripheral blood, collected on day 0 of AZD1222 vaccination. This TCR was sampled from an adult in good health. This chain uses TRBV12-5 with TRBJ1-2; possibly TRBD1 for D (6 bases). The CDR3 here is CASGSSTGQANYGYTF. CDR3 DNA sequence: TGTGCTAGTGGCAGCTCGACAGGCCAAGCTAACTATGGCTACACCTTC. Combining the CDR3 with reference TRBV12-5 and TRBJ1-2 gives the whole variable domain DARVTQTPRHKVTEMGQEVTMRCQPILGHNTVFWYRQTMMQGLELLAYFRNRAPLDDSGMPKDRFSAEMPDATLATLKIQPSEPRDSAVYFCASGSSTGQANYGYTFGSGTRLTVV.